This T cell receptor beta chain was identified in a study of CD8 T cells in ankylosing spondylitis. The study's findings and limits: Reportedly, significant enrichment of disease-linked clones occurred in matched ankylosing spondylitis synovial fluid. In peripheral blood, disease-linked CD8+ clones occurred at relatively low frequencies. Among TCR beta sequences, a motif of eight highly homologous variants appeared characteristic of ankylosing spondylitis blood.

Trimming left V 7 bases short and J 4 bases short, with 6 bases between. Germline CDR1 is SGHRS and CDR2 is YFSETQ. There are 10 residues in the CDR3. Turning to this clonotype: What it binds is unknown.

TCRdb passed the 5' RACE reads through MiXCR, listing each CDR3 protein once. Of about 840,000 distinct CDR3 sequences in the sample, over 9.5% are singletons; the top ten hold less than 0.65%. The sample taken for sequencing was blood, either unsorted or a sorted T cell fraction (not recorded which). J is TRBJ2-7 and V is TRBV5-1; no firm D call. The clonotype was recovered from a male donor with ankylosing spondylitis. The CDR3 is CASVRYEQYF. The CDR3 bases are TGCGCCAGCGTAAGATACGAGCAGTACTTC.